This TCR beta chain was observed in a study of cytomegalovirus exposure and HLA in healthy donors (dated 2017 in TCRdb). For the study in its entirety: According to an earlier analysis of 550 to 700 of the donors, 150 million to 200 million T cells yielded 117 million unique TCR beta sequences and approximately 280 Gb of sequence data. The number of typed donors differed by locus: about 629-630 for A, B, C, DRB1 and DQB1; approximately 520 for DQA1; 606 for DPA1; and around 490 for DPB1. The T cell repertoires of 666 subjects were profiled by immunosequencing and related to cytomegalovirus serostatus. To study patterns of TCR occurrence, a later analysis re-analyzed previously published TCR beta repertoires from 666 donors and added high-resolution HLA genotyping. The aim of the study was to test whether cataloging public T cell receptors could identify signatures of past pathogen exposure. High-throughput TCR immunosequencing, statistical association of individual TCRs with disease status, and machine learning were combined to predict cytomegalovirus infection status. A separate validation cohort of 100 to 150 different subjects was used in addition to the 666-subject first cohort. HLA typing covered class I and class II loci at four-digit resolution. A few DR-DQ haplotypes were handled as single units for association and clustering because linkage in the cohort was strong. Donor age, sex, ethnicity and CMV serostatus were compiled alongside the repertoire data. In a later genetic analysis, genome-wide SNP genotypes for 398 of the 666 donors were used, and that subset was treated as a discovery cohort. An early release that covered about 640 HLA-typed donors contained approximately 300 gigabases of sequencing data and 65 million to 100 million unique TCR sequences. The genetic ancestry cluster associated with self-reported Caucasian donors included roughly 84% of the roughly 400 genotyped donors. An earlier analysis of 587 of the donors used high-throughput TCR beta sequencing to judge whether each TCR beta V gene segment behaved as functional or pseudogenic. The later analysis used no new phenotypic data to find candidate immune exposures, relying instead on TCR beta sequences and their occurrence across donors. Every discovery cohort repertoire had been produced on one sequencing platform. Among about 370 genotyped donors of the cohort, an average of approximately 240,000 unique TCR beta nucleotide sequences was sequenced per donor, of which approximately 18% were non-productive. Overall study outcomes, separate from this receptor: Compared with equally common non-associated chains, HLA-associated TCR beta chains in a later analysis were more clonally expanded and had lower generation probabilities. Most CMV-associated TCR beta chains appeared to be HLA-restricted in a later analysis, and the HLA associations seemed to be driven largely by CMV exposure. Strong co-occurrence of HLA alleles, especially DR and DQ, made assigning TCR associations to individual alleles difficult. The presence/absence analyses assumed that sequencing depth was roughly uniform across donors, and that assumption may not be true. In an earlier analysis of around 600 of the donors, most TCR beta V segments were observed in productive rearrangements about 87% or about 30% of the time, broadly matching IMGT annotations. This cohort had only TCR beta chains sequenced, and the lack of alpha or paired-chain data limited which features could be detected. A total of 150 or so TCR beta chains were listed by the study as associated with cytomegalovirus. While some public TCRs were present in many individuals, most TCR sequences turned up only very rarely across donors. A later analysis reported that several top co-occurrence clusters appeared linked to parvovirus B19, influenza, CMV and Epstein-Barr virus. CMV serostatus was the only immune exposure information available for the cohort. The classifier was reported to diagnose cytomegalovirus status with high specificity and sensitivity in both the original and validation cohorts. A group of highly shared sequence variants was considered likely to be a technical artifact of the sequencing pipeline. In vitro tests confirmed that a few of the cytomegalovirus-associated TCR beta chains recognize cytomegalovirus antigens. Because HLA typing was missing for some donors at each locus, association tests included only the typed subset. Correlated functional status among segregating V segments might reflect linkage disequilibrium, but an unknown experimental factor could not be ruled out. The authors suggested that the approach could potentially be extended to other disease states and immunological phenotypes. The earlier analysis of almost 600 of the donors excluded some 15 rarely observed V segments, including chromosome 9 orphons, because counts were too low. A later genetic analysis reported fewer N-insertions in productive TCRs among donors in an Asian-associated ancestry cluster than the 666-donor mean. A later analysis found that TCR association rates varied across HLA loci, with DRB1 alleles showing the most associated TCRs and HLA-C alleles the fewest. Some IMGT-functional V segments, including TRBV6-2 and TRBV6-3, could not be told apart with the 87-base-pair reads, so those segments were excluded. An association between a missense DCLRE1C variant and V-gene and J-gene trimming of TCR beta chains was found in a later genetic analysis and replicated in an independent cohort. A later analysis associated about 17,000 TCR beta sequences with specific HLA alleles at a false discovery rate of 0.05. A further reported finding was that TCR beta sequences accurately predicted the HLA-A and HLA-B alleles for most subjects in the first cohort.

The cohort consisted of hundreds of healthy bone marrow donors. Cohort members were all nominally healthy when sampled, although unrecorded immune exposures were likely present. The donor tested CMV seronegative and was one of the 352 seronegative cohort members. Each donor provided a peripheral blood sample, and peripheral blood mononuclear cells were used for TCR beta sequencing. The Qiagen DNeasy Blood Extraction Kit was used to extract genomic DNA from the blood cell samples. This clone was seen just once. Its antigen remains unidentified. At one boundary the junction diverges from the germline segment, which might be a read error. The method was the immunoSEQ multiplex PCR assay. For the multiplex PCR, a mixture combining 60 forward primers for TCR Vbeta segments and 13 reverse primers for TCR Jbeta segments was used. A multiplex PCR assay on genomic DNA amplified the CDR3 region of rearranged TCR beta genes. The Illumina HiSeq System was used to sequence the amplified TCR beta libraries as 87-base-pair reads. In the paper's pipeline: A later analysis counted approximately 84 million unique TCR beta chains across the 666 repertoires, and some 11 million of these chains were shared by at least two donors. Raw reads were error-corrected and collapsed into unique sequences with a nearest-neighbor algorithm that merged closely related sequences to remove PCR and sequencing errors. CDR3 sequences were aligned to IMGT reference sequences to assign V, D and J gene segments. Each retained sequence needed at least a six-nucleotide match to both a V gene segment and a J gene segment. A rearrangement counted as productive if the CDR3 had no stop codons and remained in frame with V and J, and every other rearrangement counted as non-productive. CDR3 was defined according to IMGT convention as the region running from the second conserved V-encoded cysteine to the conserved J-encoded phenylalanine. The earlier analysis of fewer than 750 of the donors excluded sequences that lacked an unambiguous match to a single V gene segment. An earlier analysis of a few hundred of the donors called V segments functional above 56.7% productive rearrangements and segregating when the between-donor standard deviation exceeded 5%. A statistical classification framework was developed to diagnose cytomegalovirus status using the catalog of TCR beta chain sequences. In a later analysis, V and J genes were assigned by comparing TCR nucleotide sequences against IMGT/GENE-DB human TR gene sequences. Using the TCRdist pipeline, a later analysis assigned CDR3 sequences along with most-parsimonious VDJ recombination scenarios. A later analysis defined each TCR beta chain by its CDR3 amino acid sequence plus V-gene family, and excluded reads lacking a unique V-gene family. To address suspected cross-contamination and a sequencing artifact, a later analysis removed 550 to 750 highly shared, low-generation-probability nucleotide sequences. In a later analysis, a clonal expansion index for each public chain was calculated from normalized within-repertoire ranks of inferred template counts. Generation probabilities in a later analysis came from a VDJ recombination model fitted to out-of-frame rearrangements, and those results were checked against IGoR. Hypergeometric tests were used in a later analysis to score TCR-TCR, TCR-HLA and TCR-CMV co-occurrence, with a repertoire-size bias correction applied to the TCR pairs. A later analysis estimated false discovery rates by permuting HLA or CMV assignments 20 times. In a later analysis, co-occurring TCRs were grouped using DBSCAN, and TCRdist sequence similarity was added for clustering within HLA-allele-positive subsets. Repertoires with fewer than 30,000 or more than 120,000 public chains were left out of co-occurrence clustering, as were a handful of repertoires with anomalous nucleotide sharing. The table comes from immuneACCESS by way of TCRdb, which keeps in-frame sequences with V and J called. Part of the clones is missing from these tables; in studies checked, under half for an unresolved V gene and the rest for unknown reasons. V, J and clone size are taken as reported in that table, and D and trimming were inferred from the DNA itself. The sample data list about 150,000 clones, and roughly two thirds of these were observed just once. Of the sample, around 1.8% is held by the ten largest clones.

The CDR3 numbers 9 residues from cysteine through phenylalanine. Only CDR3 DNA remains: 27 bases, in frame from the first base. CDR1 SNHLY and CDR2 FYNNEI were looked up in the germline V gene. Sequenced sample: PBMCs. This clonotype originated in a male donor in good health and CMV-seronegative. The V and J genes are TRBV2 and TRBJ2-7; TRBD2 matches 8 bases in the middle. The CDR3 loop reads CASRRGDPF. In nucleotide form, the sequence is TGTGCCAGCAGGCGGGGGGACCCCTTC.